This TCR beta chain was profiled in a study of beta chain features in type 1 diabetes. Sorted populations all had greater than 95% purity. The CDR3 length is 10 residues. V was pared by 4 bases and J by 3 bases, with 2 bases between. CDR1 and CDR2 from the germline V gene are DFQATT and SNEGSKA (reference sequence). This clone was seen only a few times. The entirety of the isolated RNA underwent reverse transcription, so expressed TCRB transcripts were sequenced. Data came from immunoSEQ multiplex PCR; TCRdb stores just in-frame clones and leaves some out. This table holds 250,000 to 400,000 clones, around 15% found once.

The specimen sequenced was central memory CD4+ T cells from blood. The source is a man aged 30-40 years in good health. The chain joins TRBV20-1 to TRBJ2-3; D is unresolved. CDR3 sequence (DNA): TGCAGTGCTAATACAGATACGCAGTATTTT. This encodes CSANTDTQYF.